This T cell receptor beta chain is drawn from a study of T cell responses to AZD1222 COVID-19 vaccine. A word on this clone: Antigen unknown.

Data came from immunoSEQ multiplex PCR; TCRdb stores just in-frame clones and leaves some out. Of 150,000 or so clones in the sample, 86% were seen once. There are 14 residues in the CDR3. In germline, CDR1 is SGDLS, CDR2 YYNGEE. Trimming took 4 bases from V and 6 from J; bases not matched to a gene: 9. Study observations and caveats: Donors in the cohort were predominantly white British and more often female, and clonal diversity was possibly underestimated.

The chain employs TRBV9 and TRBJ1-1; TRBD1 matches at 7 bases. The starting material was peripheral blood, obtained on day 0 of MenACWY control vaccination. The source is an adult in good health. The CDR3 bases are TGTGCCAGCAGCTTCACAGGGGCGGCGGCTGAAGCTTTCTTT. It codes for CASSFTGAAAEAFF.